Listed below are T cell receptor beta chains from one sample, sequenced in a study of cytomegalovirus exposure and HLA in healthy donors. TCRdb keeps only in-frame clones here, not all; method: immunoSEQ multiplex PCR. Among roughly 150,000 clones listed, around four fifths were seen once. Sequencing used PBMCs. The receptors were gathered from a man in his thirties or forties in good health. Both conserved end residues are part of each CDR3. The D gene is left open where the match is weak. Part of the rows lack a size; the others show once, few, many or a class for expanded clones.

d_gene,v_gene,abundance,j_gene,CDR3aa,CDR3nt
NA,TRBV9,NA,TRBJ2-1,CASSLGAPSSYNEQFF,TGTGCCAGCAGCCTGGGGGCTCCCAGCTCCTACAATGAGCAGTTCTTC
NA,TRBV27,NA,TRBJ1-6,CASSRITGMSYNSPLHF,TGTGCCAGCAGTCGTATTACAGGGATGTCCTATAATTCACCCCTCCACTTT
TRBD1,TRBV5-4,NA,TRBJ2-3,CASSFLPMTGGPLTDTQYF,TGTGCCAGCAGCTTTTTGCCGATGACAGGGGGTCCGCTCACAGATACGCAGTATTTT
TRBD2,TRBV10-1,NA,TRBJ2-2,CASGAGFTGELFF,TGCGCCAGTGGAGCGGGATTCACCGGGGAGCTGTTTTTT
NA,TRBV5-4,NA,TRBJ2-1,CASSLEGLYNEQFF,TGTGCCAGCAGCTTGGAGGGGCTCTACAATGAGCAGTTCTTC
NA,TRBV7-9,NA,TRBJ2-1,CSSSRQRQHNEQFF,TGTTCCAGCAGCCGGCAAAGACAGCACAATGAGCAGTTCTTC
NA,TRBV6-6,NA,TRBJ2-7,CASSPSGQGGTYEQYF,TGTGCCAGCAGTCCCTCTGGGCAGGGGGGAACCTACGAGCAGTACTTC
NA,TRBV18,NA,TRBJ2-5,CASLDLGETQYF,TGTGCCAGCCTAGACTTAGGAGAGACCCAGTACTTC
NA,TRBV30,NA,TRBJ2-3,CAWNRGGTTDTQYF,TGTGCCTGGAACAGGGGGGGGACAACAGATACGCAGTATTTT
TRBD2,TRBV5-1,NA,TRBJ2-3,CVSSSGTRGSTDTQYF,TGCGTCAGCAGCTCAGGGACTAGGGGCAGCACAGATACGCAGTATTTT
TRBD1,TRBV5-1,once,TRBJ2-7,CASSLGQGWEQYF,TGCGCCAGCAGCTTAGGACAGGGGTGGGAGCAGTACTTC